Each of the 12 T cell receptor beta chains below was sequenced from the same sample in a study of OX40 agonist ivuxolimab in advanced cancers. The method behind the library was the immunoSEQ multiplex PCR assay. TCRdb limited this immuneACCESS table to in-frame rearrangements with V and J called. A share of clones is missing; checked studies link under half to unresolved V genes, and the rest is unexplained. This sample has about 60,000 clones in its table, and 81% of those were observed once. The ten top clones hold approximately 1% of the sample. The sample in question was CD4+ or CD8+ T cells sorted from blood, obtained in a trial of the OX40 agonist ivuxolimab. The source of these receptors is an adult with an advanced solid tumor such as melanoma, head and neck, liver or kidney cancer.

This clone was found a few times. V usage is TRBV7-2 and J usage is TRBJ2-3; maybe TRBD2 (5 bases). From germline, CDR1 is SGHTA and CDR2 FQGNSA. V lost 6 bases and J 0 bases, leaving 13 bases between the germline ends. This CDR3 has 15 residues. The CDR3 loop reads CASRSLAYSTDTQYF. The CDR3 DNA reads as TGTGCCAGCAGGTCCCTAGCATACAGCACAGATACGCAGTATTTT.

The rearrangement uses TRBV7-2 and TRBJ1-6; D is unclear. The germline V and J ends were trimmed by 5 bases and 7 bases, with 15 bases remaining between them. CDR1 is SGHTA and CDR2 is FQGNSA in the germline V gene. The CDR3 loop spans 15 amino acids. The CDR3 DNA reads TGTGCCAGCAGCGTTGACTATAGTCCGAATTCACCCCTCCACTTT. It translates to CASSVDYSPNSPLHF.

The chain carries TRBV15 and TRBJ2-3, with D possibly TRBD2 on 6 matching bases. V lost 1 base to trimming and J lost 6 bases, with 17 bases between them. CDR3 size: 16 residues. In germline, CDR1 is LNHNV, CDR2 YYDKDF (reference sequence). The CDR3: CATSRGGREPVDTQYF. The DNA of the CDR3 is TGTGCCACCAGCAGAGGGGGCCGGGAGCCTGTGGATACGCAGTATTTT.

The CDR3 DNA reads as TGCGCCAGCAGCTTGGGGGGGACTGTCAACAATGAGCAGTTCTTC. Protein: CASSLGGTVNNEQFF. The chain links TRBV5-1 to TRBJ2-1; the D gene is possibly TRBD2 (6 bases). The length of the CDR3 is 15 residues. Germline CDR1 reads SGHRS; CDR2 reads YFSETQ. Trimming cost V 0 bases and J 5 bases, with 12 bases left between them.

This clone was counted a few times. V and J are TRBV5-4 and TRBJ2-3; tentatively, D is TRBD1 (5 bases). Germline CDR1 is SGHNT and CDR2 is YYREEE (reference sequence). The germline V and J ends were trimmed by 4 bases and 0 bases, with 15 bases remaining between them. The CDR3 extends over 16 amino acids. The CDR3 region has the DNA TGTGCCAGCAGCCCCAGGGTGATAGCCAGCACAGATACGCAGTATTTT. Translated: CASSPRVIASTDTQYF.

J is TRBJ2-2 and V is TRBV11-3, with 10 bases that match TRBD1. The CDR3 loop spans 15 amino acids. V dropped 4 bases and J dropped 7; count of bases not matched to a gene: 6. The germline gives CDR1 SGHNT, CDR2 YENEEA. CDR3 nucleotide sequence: TGTGCCAGCAGCTCCCGGACAGGGGGAGACGGGGAGCTGTTTTTT. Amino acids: CASSSRTGGDGELFF.

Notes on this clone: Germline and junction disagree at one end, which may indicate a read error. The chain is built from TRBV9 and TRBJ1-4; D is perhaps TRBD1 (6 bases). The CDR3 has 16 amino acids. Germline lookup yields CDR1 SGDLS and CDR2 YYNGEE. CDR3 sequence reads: CASSPWGGTTSEKLFF. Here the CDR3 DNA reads TGTGCCAGCAGCCCCTGGGGGGGGACAACTAGTGAAAAACTGTTTTTT.

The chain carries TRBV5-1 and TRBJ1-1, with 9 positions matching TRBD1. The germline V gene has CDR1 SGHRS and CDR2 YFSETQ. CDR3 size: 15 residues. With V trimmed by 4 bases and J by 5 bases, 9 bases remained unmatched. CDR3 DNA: TGCGCCAGCAGCCTCTCCGGGACAGGGAGGACTGAAGCTTTCTTT. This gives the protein CASSLSGTGRTEAFF.

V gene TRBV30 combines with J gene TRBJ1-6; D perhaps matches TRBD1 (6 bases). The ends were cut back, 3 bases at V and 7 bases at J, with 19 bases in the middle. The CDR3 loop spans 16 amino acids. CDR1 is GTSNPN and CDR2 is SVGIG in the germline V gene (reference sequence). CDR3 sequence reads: CAWRKGGAFFNSPLHF. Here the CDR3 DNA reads TGTGCCTGGAGAAAAGGGGGGGCATTCTTCAATTCACCCCTCCACTTT.

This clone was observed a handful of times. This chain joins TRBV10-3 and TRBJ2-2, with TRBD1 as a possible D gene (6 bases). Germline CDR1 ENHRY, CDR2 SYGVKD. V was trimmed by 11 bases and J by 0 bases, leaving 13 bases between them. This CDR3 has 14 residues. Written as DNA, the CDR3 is TGTGCCTCCTCCCCAGGGGCGAACACCGGGGAGCTGTTTTTT. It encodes CASSPGANTGELFF.

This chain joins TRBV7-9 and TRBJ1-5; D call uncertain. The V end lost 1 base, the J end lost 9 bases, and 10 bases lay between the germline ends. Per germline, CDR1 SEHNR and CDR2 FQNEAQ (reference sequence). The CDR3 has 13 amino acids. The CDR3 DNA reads TGTGCCAGCAGCTTAGATATGAGGCGGCCCCAGCATTTT. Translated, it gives CASSLDMRRPQHF.

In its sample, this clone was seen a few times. In DNA form, the CDR3 reads TGTGCCAGCAGCTCGTATCGGGAGAACACCGGGGAGCTGTTTTTT. It codes for CASSSYRENTGELFF. The chain uses TRBV5-4 and TRBJ2-2; a possible D gene is TRBD2 (5 bases). Trimming took 3 bases from V and 1 from J, leaving 10 bases between them. This CDR3 has 15 amino acids. Germline lookup yields CDR1 SGHNT and CDR2 YYREEE (reference sequence).